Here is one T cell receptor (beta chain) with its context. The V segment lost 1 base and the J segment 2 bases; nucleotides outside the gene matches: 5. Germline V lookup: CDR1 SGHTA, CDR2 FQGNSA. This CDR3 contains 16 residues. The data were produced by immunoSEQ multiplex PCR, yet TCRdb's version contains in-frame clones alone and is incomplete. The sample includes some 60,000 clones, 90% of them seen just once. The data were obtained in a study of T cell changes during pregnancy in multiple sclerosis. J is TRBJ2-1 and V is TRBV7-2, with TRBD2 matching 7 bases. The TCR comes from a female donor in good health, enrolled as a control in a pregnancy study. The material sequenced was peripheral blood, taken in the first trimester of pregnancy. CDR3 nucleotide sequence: TGTGCCAGCAGCTTAGTACGGGAGGCCCCCTACAATGAGCAGTTCTTC. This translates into CASSLVREAPYNEQFF. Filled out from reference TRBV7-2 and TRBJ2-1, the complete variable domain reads GAGVSQSPSNKVTEKGKDVELRCDPISGHTALYWYRQSLGQGLEFLIYFQGNSAPDKSGLPSDRFSAERTGGSVSTLTIQRTQQEDSAVYLCASSLVREAPYNEQFFGPGTRLTVL.